The rows below give T cell receptor beta chains drawn from one sample of a study of T cells expressing NK-cell markers. From its re-call of the 5' RACE reads, TCRdb lists each CDR3 protein once, without DNA. The data show 90,000 to 130,000 distinct CDR3 sequences, and the top ten clones hold less than 20%. The sample taken for sequencing was blood T cells: a sorted CD56 or NKG2C T cell subset, CD4+ or CD8+ T cells, or bulk PBMC T cells (not recorded which). Receptors originate from a woman aged 18 to 69 in good health. Both conserved end residues are part of each CDR3. Clone size appears in some rows only: once, few, many, or a class for an expanded clone.

CDR3aa: CASTWGGSGTEAFF; v_gene: TRBV5-5; abundance: NA; j_gene: TRBJ1-1
CDR3aa: CASTERPQGIPGTDTQYF; v_gene: TRBV14; abundance: NA; j_gene: TRBJ2-3
CDR3aa: CASSLEGHSNTEAFF; v_gene: TRBV13; abundance: NA; j_gene: TRBJ1-1
CDR3aa: CSVSSGSPYEQYF; v_gene: TRBV29-1; abundance: NA; j_gene: TRBJ2-7
CDR3aa: CASSQWQGNEQFF; v_gene: TRBV4-3; abundance: NA; j_gene: TRBJ2-1
CDR3aa: CASSQGSGTANTGELFF; v_gene: TRBV4-3; abundance: NA; j_gene: TRBJ2-2
CDR3aa: CASSRKDRGGEQFF; v_gene: TRBV7-9; abundance: NA; j_gene: TRBJ2-1
CDR3aa: CASSGKPSASTDTQYF; v_gene: TRBV9; abundance: NA; j_gene: TRBJ2-3
CDR3aa: CSVVPGTLGFDTDTQYF; v_gene: TRBV29-1; abundance: NA; j_gene: TRBJ2-3
CDR3aa: CASSYPSSRAFF; v_gene: TRBV6-5; abundance: NA; j_gene: TRBJ1-1
CDR3aa: CASSQKGATTDTQYF; v_gene: TRBV3-1; abundance: NA; j_gene: TRBJ2-3
CDR3aa: CSGFGAHQSSYNEQFF; v_gene: TRBV29-1; abundance: NA; j_gene: TRBJ2-1
CDR3aa: CSATGQGAQYF; v_gene: TRBV20-1; abundance: NA; j_gene: TRBJ2-5
CDR3aa: CATSRPTANTGELFF; v_gene: TRBV15; abundance: NA; j_gene: TRBJ2-2
CDR3aa: CSVEETDSSSGNTIYF; v_gene: TRBV29-1; abundance: medium-sized; j_gene: TRBJ1-3
CDR3aa: CSLVPVYGDTQYF; v_gene: TRBV29-1; abundance: NA; j_gene: TRBJ2-3
CDR3aa: CASSSLDLEQFF; v_gene: TRBV7-2; abundance: NA; j_gene: TRBJ2-1
CDR3aa: CASSQYSGDAYEQYF; v_gene: TRBV16; abundance: NA; j_gene: TRBJ2-7
CDR3aa: CASSHDAGDYYEQYF; v_gene: TRBV19; abundance: NA; j_gene: TRBJ2-7
CDR3aa: CASSLVEQGAPNEQYF; v_gene: TRBV7-6; abundance: NA; j_gene: TRBJ2-7
CDR3aa: CASSYTGAHNEQFF; v_gene: TRBV6-2/TRBV6-3; abundance: NA; j_gene: TRBJ2-1
CDR3aa: CSARSGLDTNTGELFF; v_gene: TRBV20-1; abundance: NA; j_gene: TRBJ2-2
CDR3aa: CASSLKVSRGEQFF; v_gene: TRBV7-6; abundance: NA; j_gene: TRBJ2-1
CDR3aa: CASSLLLSTGTEAFF; v_gene: TRBV11-2; abundance: NA; j_gene: TRBJ1-1
CDR3aa: CASSLMDRTPFTEAFF; v_gene: TRBV12-3/TRBV12-4; abundance: NA; j_gene: TRBJ1-1
CDR3aa: CASSQGSSEAFF; v_gene: TRBV5-1; abundance: NA; j_gene: TRBJ1-1
CDR3aa: CAWVALSGETQYF; v_gene: TRBV30; abundance: NA; j_gene: TRBJ2-5
CDR3aa: CASRPAGADEQYF; v_gene: TRBV6-2/TRBV6-3; abundance: NA; j_gene: TRBJ2-7
CDR3aa: CASSQAQGGGYTF; v_gene: TRBV4-1; abundance: NA; j_gene: TRBJ1-2
CDR3aa: CASSQGRAVINEQFF; v_gene: TRBV4-3; abundance: NA; j_gene: TRBJ2-1
CDR3aa: CSATPTSEFYYEQYF; v_gene: TRBV20-1; abundance: NA; j_gene: TRBJ2-7
CDR3aa: CASSQGTPRGELFF; v_gene: TRBV12-3/TRBV12-4; abundance: NA; j_gene: TRBJ2-2
CDR3aa: CASRRTGPSYEQYF; v_gene: TRBV27; abundance: NA; j_gene: TRBJ2-7
CDR3aa: CASSQDAGEETQYF; v_gene: TRBV4-3; abundance: NA; j_gene: TRBJ2-5
CDR3aa: CSARDEAQPRWEQYF; v_gene: TRBV20-1; abundance: NA; j_gene: TRBJ2-7
CDR3aa: CASSTTGIYYNEQFF; v_gene: TRBV12-3/TRBV12-4; abundance: NA; j_gene: TRBJ2-1
CDR3aa: CASSLIVGTIGETQYF; v_gene: TRBV11-2; abundance: NA; j_gene: TRBJ2-5
CDR3aa: CSARTSGIYNEQFF; v_gene: TRBV29-1; abundance: NA; j_gene: TRBJ2-1
CDR3aa: CASGTAAGELFF; v_gene: TRBV5-1; abundance: NA; j_gene: TRBJ2-2
CDR3aa: CASSLDRGRDEQYF; v_gene: TRBV7-2; abundance: NA; j_gene: TRBJ2-7
CDR3aa: CASSYSTGGNTGELFF; v_gene: TRBV6-5; abundance: NA; j_gene: TRBJ2-2
CDR3aa: CASSPGGSSYEQYF; v_gene: TRBV7-9; abundance: NA; j_gene: TRBJ2-7
CDR3aa: CASSRAENTEAFF; v_gene: TRBV21-1; abundance: NA; j_gene: TRBJ1-1
CDR3aa: CSARDPHPGGADTQYF; v_gene: TRBV20-1; abundance: NA; j_gene: TRBJ2-3
CDR3aa: CASSQESLDRGGYEQYF; v_gene: TRBV4-3; abundance: NA; j_gene: TRBJ2-7
CDR3aa: CASSLTSHGEQFF; v_gene: TRBV19; abundance: NA; j_gene: TRBJ2-1
CDR3aa: CASTLGANYGYTF; v_gene: TRBV5-1; abundance: NA; j_gene: TRBJ1-2
CDR3aa: CSAPLRTYNEQFF; v_gene: TRBV20-1; abundance: NA; j_gene: TRBJ2-1
CDR3aa: CASRQPGTVGGELFF; v_gene: TRBV28; abundance: NA; j_gene: TRBJ2-2
CDR3aa: CATSNHDSPLHF; v_gene: TRBV15; abundance: NA; j_gene: TRBJ1-6
CDR3aa: CASSQVRNEQFF; v_gene: TRBV4-2; abundance: NA; j_gene: TRBJ2-1
CDR3aa: CASSYRAVGTEAFF; v_gene: TRBV6-5; abundance: NA; j_gene: TRBJ1-1
CDR3aa: CASSPLPAYNEQFF; v_gene: TRBV6-2/TRBV6-3; abundance: NA; j_gene: TRBJ2-1
CDR3aa: CSARGDLGNIQYF; v_gene: TRBV20-1; abundance: NA; j_gene: TRBJ2-4
CDR3aa: CASSYRGTEQFF; v_gene: TRBV6-5; abundance: NA; j_gene: TRBJ2-1
CDR3aa: CASRGASGAFGEAFF; v_gene: TRBV7-8; abundance: NA; j_gene: TRBJ1-1
CDR3aa: CSVGQANEQFF; v_gene: TRBV29-1; abundance: NA; j_gene: TRBJ2-1
CDR3aa: CSAWGWTGELFF; v_gene: TRBV29-1; abundance: NA; j_gene: TRBJ2-2
CDR3aa: CAAIDTDTQYF; v_gene: TRBV6-5; abundance: NA; j_gene: TRBJ2-3
CDR3aa: CASSSPRESLHEQFF; v_gene: TRBV7-6; abundance: NA; j_gene: TRBJ2-1